This record looks at one T cell receptor beta chain sequence and its context. This clonotype showed up just a few times. No antigen is known for it. No much larger clonotype is one base removed from it; base qualities were not supplied. The library was produced with 5' RACE. The sequencer listed for this sample is Illumina HiSeq 2500. The second PCR ran for roughly 7 to 12 cycles and used a J-beta primer mix along with a sample-barcoded 5' primer. A template-switch 5' adaptor carrying 12 random nucleotides introduced a unique molecular identifier onto each TCR beta cDNA molecule. Each sample yielded at least 3 million CDR3-containing paired-end reads. First-strand cDNA was synthesized from all RNA with the Mint cDNA synthesis kit, primed by a TRBC-specific oligonucleotide. Following uracil-DNA glycosylase treatment, a first 18-cycle PCR with universal primers M1SS and BC2_uni_R was performed on all cDNA. Per the original workflow: For normalization, 1 million high-quality reads were randomly selected from each sample, with every read carrying a distinct molecular identifier. Reads sharing molecular identifiers were discarded rather than binned into consensus sequences. MiTCR, run with a Q25 quality threshold and the strictest error-elimination algorithm, handled CDR3 identification, clonotype clustering and error correction. A nonparametric unseen species model using Euler transformation provided a lower-bound estimate of total TCR beta diversity. The public reads were run again by TCRdb, first through fastp at Q25 and then through MiXCR, and only productive beta chains were kept. Here each entry gathers all rows of one CDR3 protein and keeps the most common genes and DNA. The V and J calls were determined by TCRdb, not by the authors. The table for this sample lists roughly 800,000 distinct CDR3 sequences; under 40% of them were counted only once. Over 10% of the sample goes to the ten largest clones.

This entry belongs to a study of blood T cells in healthy people across ages (dated by TCRdb to the mid-2010s). Study-level background: In model experiments, template switching captured about one uniquely barcoded TCR beta cDNA molecule for every two T cells. Donors were grouped into four age groups: young (average roughly 15 years), middle-aged (under 40), aged (roughly 67) and long-lived (about 89). For two donors (one aged 18 to 29 and one aged 80 or older), the study analyzed two additional independent replicas of 1 million unique cDNA reads from the same blood draw. Using deep sequencing normalized with unique cDNA molecular identifiers, the study measured how TCR beta repertoire diversity changes with age. To avoid experimental bias, donors of different ages were distributed randomly across sequencing lanes.

General conclusions and limits of the study: Compared with the aged group, more naive CD4+ T cells, fewer expanded clones and increased TCR diversity were shown by the long-lived group, suggesting age selection. Estimates of total diversity based on one million sequenced T cells were considered lower bounds and underestimates. As age increased, observed TCR beta diversity per million T cells dropped in a roughly linear way, and a significant reduction was already evident by age about 40. A strong correlation was found between observed TCR beta diversity and the percentage of naive T cells measured by flow cytometry. Donor CMV infection status was unknown, potentially confounding age-related changes in expanded clonotypes. Since profiling was done on bulk unsorted PBMCs, naive and antigen-experienced compartments could not be conclusively compared.

The germline V gene gives CDR1 as MGHRA and CDR2 as YSYEKL. V and J lose 2 bases and 9 bases, and a span of 11 bases separates them. The cysteine opens and the phenylalanine closes a CDR3 of 14 amino acids. Only CDR3 DNA is held: 42 bases, read in frame from base 1. The roughly 39 donors, aged about 6 to 95 years, were systemically healthy Caucasian individuals from Russia. Each donor gave 8 to 10 milliliters of peripheral blood, collected into EDTA-treated Vacutainer tubes. Ficoll-Paque density-gradient centrifugation was used to isolate PBMCs, with at least 6.5 million per sample. Trizol reagent was used to extract total RNA from the PBMCs, yielding at least 5 micrograms per sample. The percentages of naive CD45RAhigh/CD27high T cells were determined by flow cytometry on a PBMC aliquot from every donor.

This TCR was sampled from a young man in good health. The chain uses TRBV4-1 and TRBJ1-6, and perhaps TRBD1 as D gene, on 6 matching bases. Sequenced: blood. The CDR3 in this case is CASSQPGAISPLHF. The nucleotide sequence reads TGCGCCAGCAGCCAACCGGGGGCGATTTCACCCCTCCACTTT.